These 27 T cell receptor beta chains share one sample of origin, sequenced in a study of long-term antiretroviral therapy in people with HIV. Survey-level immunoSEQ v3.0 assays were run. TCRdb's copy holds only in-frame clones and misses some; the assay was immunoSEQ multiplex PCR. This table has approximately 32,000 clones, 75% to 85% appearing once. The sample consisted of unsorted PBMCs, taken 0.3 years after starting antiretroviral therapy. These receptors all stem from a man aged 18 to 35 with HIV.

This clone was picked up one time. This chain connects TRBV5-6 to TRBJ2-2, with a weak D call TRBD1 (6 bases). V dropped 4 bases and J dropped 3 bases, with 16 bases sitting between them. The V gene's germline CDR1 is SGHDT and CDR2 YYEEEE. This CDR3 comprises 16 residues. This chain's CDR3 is CASSVTPTGYTGELFF. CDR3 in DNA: TGTGCCAGCAGCGTAACTCCTACAGGGTACACCGGGGAGCTGTTTTTT.

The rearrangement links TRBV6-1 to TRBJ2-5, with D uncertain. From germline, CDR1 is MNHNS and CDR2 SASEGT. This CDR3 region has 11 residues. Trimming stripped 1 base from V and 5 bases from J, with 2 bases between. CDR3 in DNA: TGTGCCAGCAGTGAAGGGGAGACCCAGTACTTC. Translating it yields CASSEGETQYF.

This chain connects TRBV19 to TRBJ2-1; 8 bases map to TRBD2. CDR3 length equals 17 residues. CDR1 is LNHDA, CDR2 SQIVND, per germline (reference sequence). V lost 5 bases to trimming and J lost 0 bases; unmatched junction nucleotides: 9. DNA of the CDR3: TGTGCCAGTAGTGCCCGTAACAGCGGGGGCTCCTACAATGAGCAGTTCTTC. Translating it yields CASSARNSGGSYNEQFF.

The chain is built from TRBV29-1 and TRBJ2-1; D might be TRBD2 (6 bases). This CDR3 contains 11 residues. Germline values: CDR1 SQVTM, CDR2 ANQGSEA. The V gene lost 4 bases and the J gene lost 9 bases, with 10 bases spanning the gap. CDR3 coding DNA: TGCAGCGTTGGATTGGGGGGTGAGCAGTTCTTC. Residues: CSVGLGGEQFF.

The CDR3 here is CASRASGVRETQYF. The CDR3 DNA reads as TGTGCCAGCAGGGCCTCCGGGGTAAGGGAGACCCAGTACTTC. The chain carries TRBV2 and TRBJ2-5; D possibly corresponds to TRBD2 (5 bases). Per the germline V gene, CDR1 is SNHLY and CDR2 is FYNNEI. Trimming cost V 6 bases and J 5 bases, with 16 bases left between them. The CDR3 consists of 14 residues.

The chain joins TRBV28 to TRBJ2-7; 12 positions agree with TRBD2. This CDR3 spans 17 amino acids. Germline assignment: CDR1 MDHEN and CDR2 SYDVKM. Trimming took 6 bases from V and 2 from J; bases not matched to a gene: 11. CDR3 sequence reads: CASSVASGRARAYEQYF. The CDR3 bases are TGTGCCAGCAGCGTGGCTAGCGGGAGGGCCCGGGCCTACGAGCAGTACTTC.

CDR3 amino acids: CASKRTSGSYEQYF. The CDR3 coding sequence is TGTGCCAGCAAACGGACTAGCGGTTCCTACGAGCAGTACTTC. The rearrangement joins TRBV25-1 to TRBJ2-7; the match to TRBD2 covers 10 bases. Trimming removed 7 bases from V and 1 base from J; junction bases left unmatched: 4. Germline V lookup: CDR1 MGHDK, CDR2 SYGVNS. The CDR3 sequence is 14 residues long.

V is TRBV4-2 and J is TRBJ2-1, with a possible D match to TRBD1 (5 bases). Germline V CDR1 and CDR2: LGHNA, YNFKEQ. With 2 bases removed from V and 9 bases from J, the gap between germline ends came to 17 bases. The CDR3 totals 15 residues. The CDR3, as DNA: TGTGCCAGCAGCCAAACTCCTACCCTTAGGGGTGAGCAGTTCTTC. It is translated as CASSQTPTLRGEQFF.

CDR3 bases: TGTGCCAGCAGCAGAGGGACAGGGGGTGTGAACACTGAAGCTTTCTTT. Its protein is CASSRGTGGVNTEAFF. V usage is TRBV5-4 and J usage is TRBJ1-1, with 11 nucleotides matching TRBD1. CDR1 is SGHNT, CDR2 YYREEE, per germline (reference sequence). CDR3 length: 16 amino acids. Trimming took 4 bases from V and 0 from J; bases not matched to a gene: 5.

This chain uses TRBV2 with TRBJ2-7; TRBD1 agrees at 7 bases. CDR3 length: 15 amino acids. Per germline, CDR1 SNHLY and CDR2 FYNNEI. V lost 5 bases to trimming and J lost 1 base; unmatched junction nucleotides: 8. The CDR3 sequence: CASSRDSSDSYEQYF. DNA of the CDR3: TGTGCCAGCAGTCGGGACAGCAGCGATTCCTACGAGCAGTACTTC.

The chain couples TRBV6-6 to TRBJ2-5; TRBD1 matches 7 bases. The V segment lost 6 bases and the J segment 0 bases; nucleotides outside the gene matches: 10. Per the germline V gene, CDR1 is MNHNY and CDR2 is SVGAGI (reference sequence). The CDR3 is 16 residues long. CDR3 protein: CASRIHRDSYQETQYF. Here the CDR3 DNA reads TGTGCCAGCAGAATACACCGGGACAGCTACCAAGAGACCCAGTACTTC.

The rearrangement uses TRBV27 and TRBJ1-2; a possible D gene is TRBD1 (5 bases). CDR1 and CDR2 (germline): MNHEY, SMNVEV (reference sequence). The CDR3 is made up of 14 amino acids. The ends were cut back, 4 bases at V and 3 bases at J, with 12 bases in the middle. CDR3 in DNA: TGTGCCAGCAGTTCCAGGGACGGGCACTATGGCTACACCTTC. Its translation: CASSSRDGHYGYTF.

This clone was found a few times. The CDR3 protein is CASSLGVTRGAPNYGYTF. For the CDR3, the DNA is TGTGCCAGCAGTTTAGGTGTGACCCGGGGCGCCCCTAACTATGGCTACACCTTC. V and J are TRBV28 and TRBJ1-2, with a weak D call TRBD1 (5 bases). V shed 2 bases and J shed 0 bases, with 19 bases lying between them. CDR1 and CDR2 (germline): MDHEN, SYDVKM. There are 18 residues in the CDR3.

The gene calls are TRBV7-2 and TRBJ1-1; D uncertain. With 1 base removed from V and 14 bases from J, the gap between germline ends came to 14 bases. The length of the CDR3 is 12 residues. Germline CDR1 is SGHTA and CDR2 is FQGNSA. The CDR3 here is CASSLVGTVRFF. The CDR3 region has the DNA TGTGCCAGCAGCTTAGTCGGAACCGTTAGGTTCTTT. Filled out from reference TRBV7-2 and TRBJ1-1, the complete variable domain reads GAGVSQSPSNKVTEKGKDVELRCDPISGHTALYWYRQSLGQGLEFLIYFQGNSAPDKSGLPSDRFSAERTGGSVSTLTIQRTQQEDSAVYLCASSLVGTVRFFGQGTRLTVV.

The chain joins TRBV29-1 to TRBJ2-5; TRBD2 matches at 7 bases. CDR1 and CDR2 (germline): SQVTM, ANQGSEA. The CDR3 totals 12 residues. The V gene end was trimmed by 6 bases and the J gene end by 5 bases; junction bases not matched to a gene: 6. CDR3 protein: CSVQGGMETQYF. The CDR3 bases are TGCAGCGTCCAGGGAGGGATGGAGACCCAGTACTTC.

The CDR3 loop reads CASTGTKQFF. The CDR3 region has the DNA TGCGCCAGCACCGGGACTAAGCAGTTCTTC. This rearrangement joins TRBV5-1 to TRBJ2-1; 7 nucleotides match TRBD2. Germline V gene data show CDR1 as SGHRS and CDR2 as YFSETQ. J lost 11 bases, V lost 6 bases, and 2 bases had no gene match. This CDR3 has 10 residues.

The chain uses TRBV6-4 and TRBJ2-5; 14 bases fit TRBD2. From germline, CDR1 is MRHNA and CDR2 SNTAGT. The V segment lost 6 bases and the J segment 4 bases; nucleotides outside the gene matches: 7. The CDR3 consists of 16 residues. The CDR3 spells CASRTGTSGSRETQYF. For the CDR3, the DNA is TGTGCCAGCAGAACCGGGACTAGCGGGAGTAGAGAGACCCAGTACTTC.

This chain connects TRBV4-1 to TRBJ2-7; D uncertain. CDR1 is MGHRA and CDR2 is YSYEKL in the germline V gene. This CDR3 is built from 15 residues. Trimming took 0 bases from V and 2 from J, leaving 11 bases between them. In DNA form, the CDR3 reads TGCGCCAGCAGCCAAGAGACCAGTTCGCCCTACGAGCAGTACTTC. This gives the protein CASSQETSSPYEQYF.

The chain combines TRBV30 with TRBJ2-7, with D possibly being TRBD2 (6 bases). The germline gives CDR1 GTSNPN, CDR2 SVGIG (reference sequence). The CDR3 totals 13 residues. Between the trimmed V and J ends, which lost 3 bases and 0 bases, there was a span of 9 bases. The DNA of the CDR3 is TGTGCCTGGAGGAGGACTAACTCCTACGAGCAGTACTTC. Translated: CAWRRTNSYEQYF.

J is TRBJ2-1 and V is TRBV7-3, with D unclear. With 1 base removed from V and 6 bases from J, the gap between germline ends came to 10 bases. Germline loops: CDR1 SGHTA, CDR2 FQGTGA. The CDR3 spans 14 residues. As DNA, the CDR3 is TGTGCCAGCAGCTTAAGGATGGGAACCAATGAGCAGTTCTTC. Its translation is CASSLRMGTNEQFF.

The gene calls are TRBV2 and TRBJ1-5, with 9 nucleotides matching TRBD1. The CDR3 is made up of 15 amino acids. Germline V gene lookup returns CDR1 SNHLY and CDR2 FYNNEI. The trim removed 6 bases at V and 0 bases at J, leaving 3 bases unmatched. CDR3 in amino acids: CASRGQGFSNQPQHF. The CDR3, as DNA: TGTGCCAGCAGAGGACAGGGGTTTAGCAATCAGCCCCAGCATTTT.

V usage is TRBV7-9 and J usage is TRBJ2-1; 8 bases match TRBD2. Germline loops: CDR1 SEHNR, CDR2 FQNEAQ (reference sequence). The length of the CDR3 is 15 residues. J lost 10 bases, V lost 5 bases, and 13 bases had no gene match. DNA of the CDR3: TGTGCCAGCAGCCTTTCTAGCGGGCCCCATCGGGAGCAGTTCTTC. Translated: CASSLSSGPHREQFF.

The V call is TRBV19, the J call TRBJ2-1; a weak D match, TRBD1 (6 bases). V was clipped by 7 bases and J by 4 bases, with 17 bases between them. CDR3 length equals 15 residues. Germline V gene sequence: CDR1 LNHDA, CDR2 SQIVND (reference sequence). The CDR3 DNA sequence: TGTGCCAGTACCTCGGACAGAGGCTGGTACAATGAGCAGTTCTTC. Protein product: CASTSDRGWYNEQFF.

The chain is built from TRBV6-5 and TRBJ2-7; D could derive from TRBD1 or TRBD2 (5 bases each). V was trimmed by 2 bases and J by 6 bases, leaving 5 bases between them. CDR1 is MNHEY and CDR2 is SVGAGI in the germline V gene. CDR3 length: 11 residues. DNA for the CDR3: TGTGCCAGCAGTTACGGGGGCGAGCAGTACTTC. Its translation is CASSYGGEQYF.

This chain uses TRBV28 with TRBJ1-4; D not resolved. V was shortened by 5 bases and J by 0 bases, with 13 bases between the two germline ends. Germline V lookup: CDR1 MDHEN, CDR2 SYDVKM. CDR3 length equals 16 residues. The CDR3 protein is CASSPQATSTNEKLFF. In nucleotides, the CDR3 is TGTGCCAGCAGTCCCCAGGCAACCTCAACTAATGAAAAACTGTTTTTT.

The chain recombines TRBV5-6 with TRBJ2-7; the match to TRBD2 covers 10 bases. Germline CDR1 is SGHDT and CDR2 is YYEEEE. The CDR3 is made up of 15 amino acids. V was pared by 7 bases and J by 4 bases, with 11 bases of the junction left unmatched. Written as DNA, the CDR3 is TGTGCCAGCCAGGGGGTAGCGGGAGGCGGATACGAGCAGTACTTC. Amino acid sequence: CASQGVAGGGYEQYF.

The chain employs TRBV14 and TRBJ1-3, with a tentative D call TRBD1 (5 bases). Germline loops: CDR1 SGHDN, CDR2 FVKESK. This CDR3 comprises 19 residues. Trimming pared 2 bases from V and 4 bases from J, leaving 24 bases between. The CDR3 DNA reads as TGTGCCAGCAGCCAATATAGCGGTTTTGGGGCCTTCGGGGGAAACACCATATATTTT. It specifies CASSQYSGFGAFGGNTIYF. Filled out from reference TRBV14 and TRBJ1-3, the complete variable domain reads EAGVTQFPSHSVIEKGQTVTLRCDPISGHDNLYWYRRVMGKEIKFLLHFVKESKQDESGMPNNRFLAERTGGTYSTLKVQPAELEDSGVYFCASSQYSGFGAFGGNTIYFGEGSWLTVV.